This TCR beta chain was retrieved from a study of T cells in Graves' hyperthyroidism and ophthalmopathy. As for the study in general: Initial diagnosis, before any treatment, was when peripheral blood was collected.

Trimming cost V 7 bases and J 1 base, with 11 bases left between them. This CDR3 has 15 amino acids. CDR1 and CDR2 from the germline V gene are SEHNR and FQNEAQ (reference sequence). Study results and caveats: Most thyroid-expanded clonotypes above 0.001 were also found in blood. The model predicted ophthalmopathy a median around 6.5 months before onset.

The investigators amplified TCR beta CDR3 regions from RNA transcripts. The HTBI set primed first-round TCR CDR3 RT-PCR. In TCRdb, the multiplex PCR reads were re-called with MiXCR into one record per CDR3 protein. The sample contains around 600,000 distinct CDR3 sequences, approximately 15% of which appear only once. This clonotype was seen ten or more times. Its antigen remains unidentified. The receptor's source is a young woman with Graves' ophthalmopathy. The chain joins TRBV7-9 to TRBJ2-6; D gene ambiguous. The sample taken for sequencing was blood. For the CDR3, the DNA is TGTGCCAGCAAAGCGCTGAATTCTGGGGCCAACGTCCTGACTTTC. Protein: CASKALNSGANVLTF. Full variable domain (outside the CDR3, taken from reference TRBV7-9 and TRBJ2-6): DTGVSQNPRHKITKRGQNVTFRCDPISEHNRLYWYRQTLGQGPEFLTYFQNEAQLEKSRLLSDRFSAERPKGSFSTLEIQRTEQGDSAMYLCASKALNSGANVLTFGAGSRLTVL.